This T cell receptor (beta chain) came from a study of CD8 T cells in Susac syndrome. About the research overall: Sequenced Susac syndrome patients included over five with active disease and about 8 who were in remission.

When the RNA was reverse transcribed, random hexamers were used with an input of roughly 0.5 to 1 ug. TCRdb redid the calling of the immunoSEQ multiplex PCR reads with MiXCR, one entry per CDR3 protein. There are 170,000 or so distinct CDR3 sequences in the sample; around 94% occur only once, and about 0.1% lies in the top ten. The germline V gene has CDR1 LGHDT and CDR2 YNNKEL (reference sequence). This CDR3 region has 16 residues. The V and J ends lost 5 bases and 3 bases, in that order; junction bases with no gene match: 2. This TCR came from a human donor with Susac syndrome. The chain joins TRBV3-1 to TRBJ2-3; 16 bases match TRBD2. Sequencing used CD4+ T cells from PBMCs. CDR3 bases: TGTGCCAGCAGCGGGACTAGCGGGAGGGGAACAGATACGCAGTATTTT. Its translation is CASSGTSGRGTDTQYF.